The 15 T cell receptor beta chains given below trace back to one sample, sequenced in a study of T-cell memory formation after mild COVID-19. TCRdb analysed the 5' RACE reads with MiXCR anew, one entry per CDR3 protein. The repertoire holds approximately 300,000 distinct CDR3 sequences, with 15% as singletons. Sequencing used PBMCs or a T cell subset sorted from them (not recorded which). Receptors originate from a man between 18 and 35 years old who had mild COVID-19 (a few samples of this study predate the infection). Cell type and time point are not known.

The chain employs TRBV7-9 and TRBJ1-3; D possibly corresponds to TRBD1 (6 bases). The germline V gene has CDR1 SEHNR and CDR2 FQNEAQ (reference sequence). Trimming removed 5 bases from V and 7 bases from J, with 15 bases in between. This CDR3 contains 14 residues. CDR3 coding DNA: TGTGCCAGCAGCCCGCAGGGGAGTAGGAACACCATATATTTT. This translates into CASSPQGSRNTIYF.

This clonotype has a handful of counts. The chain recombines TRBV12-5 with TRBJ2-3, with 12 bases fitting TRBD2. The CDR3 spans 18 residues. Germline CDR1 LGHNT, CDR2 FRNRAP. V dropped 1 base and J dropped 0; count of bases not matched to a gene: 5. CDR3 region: CASGLELAGGPSTDTQYF. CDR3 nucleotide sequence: TGTGCTAGTGGTTTGGAACTAGCGGGGGGCCCTAGCACAGATACGCAGTATTTT.

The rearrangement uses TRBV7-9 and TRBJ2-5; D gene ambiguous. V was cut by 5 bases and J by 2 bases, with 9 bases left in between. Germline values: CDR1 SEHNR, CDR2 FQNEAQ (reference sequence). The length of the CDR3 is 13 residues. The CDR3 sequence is CASSIRAQETQYF. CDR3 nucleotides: TGTGCCAGCAGCATCCGGGCACAAGAGACCCAGTACTTC.

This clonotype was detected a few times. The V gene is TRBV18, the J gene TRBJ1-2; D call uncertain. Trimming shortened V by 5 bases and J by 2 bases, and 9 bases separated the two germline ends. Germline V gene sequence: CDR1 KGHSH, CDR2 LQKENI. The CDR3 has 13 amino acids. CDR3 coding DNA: TGTGCCAGCTCATACGCCAGGAACTATGGCTACACCTTC. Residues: CASSYARNYGYTF.

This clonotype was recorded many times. The CDR3 region is CASSFRDVYEQYF. The CDR3 DNA follows: TGTGCCAGCAGCTTCCGGGACGTCTACGAGCAGTACTTC. V usage is TRBV7-9 and J usage is TRBJ2-7, with D perhaps given as TRBD1 or TRBD2 (5 bases each). This CDR3 comprises 13 residues. V shed 3 bases and J shed 3 bases, with 9 bases lying between them. CDR1 is SEHNR and CDR2 is FQNEAQ in the germline V gene (reference sequence). Full variable domain (missing parts from reference TRBV7-9 and TRBJ2-7): DTGVSQNPRHKITKRGQNVTFRCDPISEHNRLYWYRQTLGQGPEFLTYFQNEAQLEKSRLLSDRFSAERPKGSFSTLEIQRTEQGDSAMYLCASSFRDVYEQYFGPGTRLTVT.

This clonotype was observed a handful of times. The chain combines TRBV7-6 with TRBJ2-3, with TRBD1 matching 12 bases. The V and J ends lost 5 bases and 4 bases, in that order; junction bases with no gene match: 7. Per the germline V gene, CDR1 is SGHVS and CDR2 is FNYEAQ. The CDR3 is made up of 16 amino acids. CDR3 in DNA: TGTGCCAGCAGCCCCGGGGGGGACAGGGGGCCAGATACGCAGTATTTT. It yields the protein CASSPGGDRGPDTQYF.

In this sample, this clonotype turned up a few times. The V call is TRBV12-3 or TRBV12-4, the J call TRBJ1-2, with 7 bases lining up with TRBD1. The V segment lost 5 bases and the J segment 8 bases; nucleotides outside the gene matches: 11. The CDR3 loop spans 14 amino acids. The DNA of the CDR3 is TGTGCCAGCAGTCTTAGCCCGTTACAGGGGGGCTACACCTTC. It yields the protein CASSLSPLQGGYTF.

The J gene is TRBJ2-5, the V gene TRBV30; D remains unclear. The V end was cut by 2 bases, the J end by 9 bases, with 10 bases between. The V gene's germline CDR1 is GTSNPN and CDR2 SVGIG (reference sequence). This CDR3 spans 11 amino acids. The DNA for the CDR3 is TGTGCCTGGAGTCTCGGCCGGGCCCAGTACTTC. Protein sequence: CAWSLGRAQYF.

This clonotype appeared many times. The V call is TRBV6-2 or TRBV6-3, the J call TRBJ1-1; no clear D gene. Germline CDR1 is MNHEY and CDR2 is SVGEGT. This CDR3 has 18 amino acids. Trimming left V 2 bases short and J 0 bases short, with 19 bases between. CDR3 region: CASSYRGAFTFLNTEAFF. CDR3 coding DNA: TGTGCCAGCAGTTACCGAGGTGCCTTCACGTTCCTGAACACTGAAGCTTTCTTT.

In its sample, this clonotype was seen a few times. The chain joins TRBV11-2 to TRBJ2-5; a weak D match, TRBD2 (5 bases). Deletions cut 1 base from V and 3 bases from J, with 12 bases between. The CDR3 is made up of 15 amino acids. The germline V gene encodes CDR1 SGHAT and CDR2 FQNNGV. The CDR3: CASSLVGFGEETQYF. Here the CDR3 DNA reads TGTGCCAGCAGCTTAGTAGGGTTCGGGGAAGAGACCCAGTACTTC. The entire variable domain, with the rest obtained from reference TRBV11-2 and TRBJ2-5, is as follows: EAGVAQSPRYKIIEKRQSVAFWCNPISGHATLYWYQQILGQGPKLLIQFQNNGVVDDSQLPKDRFSAERLKGVDSTLKIQPAKLEDSAVYLCASSLVGFGEETQYFGPGTRLLVL.

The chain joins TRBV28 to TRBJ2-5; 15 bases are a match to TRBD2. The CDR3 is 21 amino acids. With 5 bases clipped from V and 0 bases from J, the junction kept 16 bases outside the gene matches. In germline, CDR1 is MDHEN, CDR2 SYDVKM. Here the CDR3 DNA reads TGTGCCAGCAGTCCGATATATTGGGGACTAGCGGGAGGAAAATACCAAGAGACCCAGTACTTC. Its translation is CASSPIYWGLAGGKYQETQYF.

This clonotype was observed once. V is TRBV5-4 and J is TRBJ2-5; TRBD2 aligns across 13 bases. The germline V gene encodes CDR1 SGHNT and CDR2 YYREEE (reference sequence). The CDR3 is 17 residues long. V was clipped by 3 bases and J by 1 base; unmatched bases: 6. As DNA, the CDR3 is TGTGCCAGCAGCTCTCAACTAGCGGGGGGGCCCCAAGAGACCCAGTACTTC. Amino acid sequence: CASSSQLAGGPQETQYF.

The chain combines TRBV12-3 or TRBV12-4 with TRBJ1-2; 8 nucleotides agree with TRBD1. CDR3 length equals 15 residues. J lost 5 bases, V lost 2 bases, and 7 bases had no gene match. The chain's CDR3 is CASSLRTGGVYGYTF. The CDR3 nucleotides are TGTGCCAGCAGTTTAAGAACAGGGGGAGTGTATGGCTACACCTTC.

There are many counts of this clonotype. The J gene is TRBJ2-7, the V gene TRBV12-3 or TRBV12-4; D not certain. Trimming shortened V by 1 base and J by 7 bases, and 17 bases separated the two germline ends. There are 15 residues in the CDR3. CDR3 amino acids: CASSLDGAGLGEQYV. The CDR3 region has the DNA TGTGCCAGCAGTTTAGATGGCGCAGGTTTGGGGGAGCAGTACGTC.

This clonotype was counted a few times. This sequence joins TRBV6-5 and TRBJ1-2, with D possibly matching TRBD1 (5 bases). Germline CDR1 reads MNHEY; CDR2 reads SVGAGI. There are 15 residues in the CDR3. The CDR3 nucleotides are TGTGCTATCGGCCCATGGGGGGAAGCTAACTATGGCTACACCTTC. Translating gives CAIGPWGEANYGYTF.